Listed below are T cell receptor beta chains from one sample, sequenced in a study of blood T cell repertoires in COVID-19. Some clones are missing from TCRdb's copy, which holds only in-frame ones; the method was immunoSEQ multiplex PCR. The profile shows approximately 160,000 clones, 70% to 90% of them singletons. The sequencing sample was made of peripheral blood. Source of these receptors: a man aged 50-59 years with active or convalescent COVID-19. The CDR3 runs from the conserved cysteine through the conserved F or W. A D gene is named only where the DNA matches it firmly. Not every row has a clone size; where given, it reads once, few, many or a size class.

J gene,clone size,V gene,D gene,CDR3 DNA,CDR3 protein
TRBJ1-1,NA,TRBV6-5,TRBD1,TGTGCCAGCACCCAGGGGGCCAGGAACACTGAAGCTTTCTTT,CASTQGARNTEAFF
TRBJ1-1,few,TRBV9,TRBD1,TGTGCCAGCAGCGTAGGGGTCGGACAGGGGGTCACTGAAGCTTTCTTT,CASSVGVGQGVTEAFF
TRBJ1-1,NA,TRBV11-2,NA,TGTGCCAGCAGCCTGACAGCCCTCACTGAAGCTTTCTTT,CASSLTALTEAFF
TRBJ2-5,once,TRBV11-3,TRBD2,TGTGCCAGCCAAGGGCGGGGGCAAGAGACCCAGTACTTC,CASQGRGQETQYF
TRBJ1-4,NA,TRBV18,NA,TGTGCCAGCTCGCCACTCCCCCGGCCTCACAAAGGGGGTGAAAAACTGTTTTTT,CASSPLPRPHKGGEKLFF
TRBJ1-2,few,TRBV18,TRBD1,TGTGCCAGCTCACAGGGACAGGGCTATGGCTACACCTTC,CASSQGQGYGYTF
TRBJ2-7,NA,TRBV9,TRBD2,TGTGCCAGCAGCGTAGTAGCCCCGGGGGCTAGCGGGAGCGTCGACCACGAGCAGTACTTC,CASSVVAPGASGSVDHEQYF
TRBJ2-7,NA,TRBV5-4,TRBD1,TGTGCCAGCAGCTTGCCGGGACAGGGGACCTACGAGCAGTACTTC,CASSLPGQGTYEQYF
TRBJ2-2,NA,TRBV2,NA,TGTGCCAGCAGACCGGGACTCGCTGCCGGGGAGCTGTTTTTT,CASRPGLAAGELFF
TRBJ1-5,few,TRBV3-1/TRBV3-2,NA,TGTGCCAGCAGCCCTACAGGGAGCAATCAGCCCCAGCATTTT,CASSPTGSNQPQHF
TRBJ2-1,NA,TRBV4-2,TRBD1,TGTGCCAGCAGCCAACAAACAGGGGGGAGGACTGAGCAGTTCTTC,CASSQQTGGRTEQFF
TRBJ1-1,once,TRBV29-1,NA,TGCAGCGTTGAACTAATGGCAGGTGGGACTGAAGCTTTCTTT,CSVELMAGGTEAFF
TRBJ2-2,many,TRBV7-8,NA,TGTGCCACGTCCGGGGGCAGGGGGGACGGGGAGCTGTTTTTT,CATSGGRGDGELFF
TRBJ2-3,NA,TRBV21-1,NA,TGTGCCAGCAGCTCCCAGGGAGCGGGAGGGGATACGCAGTATTTT,CASSSQGAGGDTQYF
TRBJ2-3,NA,TRBV5-1,TRBD2,TGCGCCAGCAGCTCGTTTAGCGGGGGGAGAGATACGCAGTATTTT,CASSSFSGGRDTQYF
TRBJ1-2,few,TRBV10-1,TRBD1,TGCGCCAGCACTAAGGACAGGGGGCGCCGGGGCTACACCTTC,CASTKDRGRRGYTF
TRBJ1-1,NA,TRBV7-2,TRBD1,TGTGCCAGCAGCCCAGGGGGCTGGGGCACTGAAGCTTTCTTT,CASSPGGWGTEAFF
TRBJ1-1,once,TRBV14,NA,TGTGCCAGCAGCCTCGGACAGATAGAAGCTTTCTTT,CASSLGQIEAFF
TRBJ1-1,NA,TRBV7-2,NA,TGTGCCAGTATTAGAGGGGACACCCCGGCGAACACTGAAGCTTTCTTT,CASIRGDTPANTEAFF
TRBJ2-1,NA,TRBV9,TRBD1,TGTGCCAGCAGCCCTCGCCTCCGGGACAGGGGCGTCAATGAGCAGTTCTTC,CASSPRLRDRGVNEQFF
TRBJ2-2,NA,TRBV5-1,NA,TGCGCCAGCAGCTTGTACGGGGGGAACACCGGGGAGCTGTTTTTT,CASSLYGGNTGELFF
TRBJ1-1,NA,TRBV18,NA,TGTGCCAGCTCACCACGGGCAGGGGAGAACACTGAAGCTTTCTTT,CASSPRAGENTEAFF
TRBJ1-5,NA,TRBV19,TRBD1,TGTGCCAGTAGTTTTGCCGGGACAGGGGTAATACAGCCCCAGCATTTT,CASSFAGTGVIQPQHF
TRBJ2-1,few,TRBV7-3,TRBD1,TGTGCCAGCAGCGACAGGGGGCAGTCCTACAATGAGCAGTTCTTC,CASSDRGQSYNEQFF
TRBJ2-1,NA,TRBV9,NA,TGTGCCAGCAAAGGCGGGAACTACAATGAGCAGTTCTTC,CASKGGNYNEQFF
TRBJ2-5,NA,TRBV12-5,TRBD2,TGTGCTAGTGGGCTAGCGGAAGAGACCCAGTACTTC,CASGLAEETQYF
TRBJ1-6,NA,TRBV6-4,NA,TGTGCCAGCTCAGACGGGGGTAATTCACCCCTCCACTTT,CASSDGGNSPLHF
TRBJ2-1,NA,TRBV19,TRBD2,TGTGCCAGTATCCCTAGCGGGGGAGTATACAATGAGCAGTTCTTC,CASIPSGGVYNEQFF
TRBJ1-6,NA,TRBV18,NA,TGTGCCAGCTCCCCGAGGGCGGGAGGGAATTCACCCCTCCACTTT,CASSPRAGGNSPLHF
TRBJ1-6,NA,TRBV5-1,TRBD1,TGCGCCAGCAGCCCGGGGACAGTAGGATCACCCCTCCACTTT,CASSPGTVGSPLHF
TRBJ1-1,NA,TRBV25-1,NA,TGTGCCAGCAGGTTGACAGGAACGAACACTGAAGCTTTCTTT,CASRLTGTNTEAFF
TRBJ1-2,few,TRBV5-3,NA,TGTGCCAGAAGCCCCGTGTGCTATGGCTACACCTTC,CARSPVCYGYTF
TRBJ2-1,NA,TRBV7-2,TRBD1,TGTGCCAGCAGATCGACAGGGGGCAATGAGCAGTTCTTC,CASRSTGGNEQFF
TRBJ1-1,NA,TRBV19,TRBD1,TGTGCCAGTAGAGGGACAGGGGAGAGCACTGAAGCTTTCTTT,CASRGTGESTEAFF
TRBJ1-5,NA,TRBV6-6,TRBD1,TGTGCCAGCTCCCGGGACAGGGGAAGCCCCCAGCATTTT,CASSRDRGSPQHF
TRBJ1-5,NA,TRBV27,NA,TGTGCCAGCAGCCCTATAGGACATACATTTCAGCCCCAGCATTTT,CASSPIGHTFQPQHF
TRBJ2-7,few,TRBV7-8,TRBD1,TGTGCCAGCAGCTTACAGACAGGGGGCCGCGAGCAGTACTTC,CASSLQTGGREQYF
TRBJ2-7,NA,TRBV7-2,NA,TGTGCCAGCAGCTTCAGGGACTCGAACTACGAGCAGTACTTC,CASSFRDSNYEQYF
TRBJ1-5,NA,TRBV5-1,NA,TGCGCCAGCGGGACTGGGGAGGCCAATCAGCCCCAGCATTTT,CASGTGEANQPQHF
TRBJ2-1,few,TRBV3-1/TRBV3-2,TRBD1,TGTGCCAGCAGGAGACAGGGGTCCAATGAGCAGTTCTTC,CASRRQGSNEQFF
TRBJ2-7,NA,TRBV11-3,NA,TGTGCCAGCAGCTTAGAGGTGCTTAGTGGCGAGCAGTACTTC,CASSLEVLSGEQYF
TRBJ1-3,NA,TRBV4-1,NA,TGCGCCAGCAGCCAACAGGACACGGTCTCTGGAAACACCATATATTTT,CASSQQDTVSGNTIYF
TRBJ2-5,NA,TRBV27,NA,TGTGCCAGCAGCCCCCCGGGGGTAAAATGGACCCAGTACTTC,CASSPPGVKWTQYF
TRBJ2-1,NA,TRBV4-2,NA,TGTGCCAGCAGCCAAGATCCAAGCGGCTACTACAATGAGCAGTTCTTC,CASSQDPSGYYNEQFF
TRBJ1-5,NA,TRBV7-2,TRBD1,TGTGCCAGCAGCCGCGATCGGGACAGTCGGCAGCCCCAGCATTTT,CASSRDRDSRQPQHF
TRBJ2-1,NA,TRBV5-1,NA,TGCGCCAGCAGCTTCTGGCGGTCTAGCACCAGCAATGAGCAGTTCTTC,CASSFWRSSTSNEQFF